One sample yielded the 10 T cell receptor beta chains listed below, sequenced in a study of blood T cell repertoires in COVID-19. Sequencing was performed with immunoSEQ multiplex PCR; in TCRdb, only in-frame clones are kept and a portion is missing. Of 200,000 to 300,000 clones in the sample, 80% to 90% were seen once. Sequenced sample: peripheral blood. The receptors come from a woman in her forties with acute or convalescent COVID-19.

This rearrangement joins TRBV30 to TRBJ2-5; 11 bases are a match to TRBD2. The germline V gene has CDR1 GTSNPN and CDR2 SVGIG (reference sequence). V lost 1 base, J lost 3 bases, and 7 bases stayed unmatched. This CDR3 has 16 amino acids. CDR3 bases: TGTGCCTGGAGTGCACTCGGGGGACTAGCGGAAGAGACCCAGTACTTC. Protein product: CAWSALGGLAEETQYF. The complete variable domain, with remaining parts taken from reference TRBV30 and TRBJ2-5, reads SQTIHQWPATLVQPVGSPLSLECTVEGTSNPNLYWYRQAAGRGLQLLFYSVGIGQISSEVPQNLSASRPQDRQFILSSKKLLLSDSGFYLCAWSALGGLAEETQYFGPGTRLLVL.

V usage is TRBV7-7 and J usage is TRBJ1-5; 9 nucleotides match TRBD1. The CDR3 consists of 19 residues. In germline, CDR1 is SSHAT, CDR2 FNYEAQ (reference sequence). Trimming took 1 base from V and 6 from J; bases not matched to a gene: 16. CDR3 amino acids: CASSLVGVPRDRERQPQHF. CDR3 bases: TGTGCCAGCAGCTTAGTGGGGGTGCCCAGGGACAGGGAGCGTCAGCCCCAGCATTTT.

CDR3 DNA: TGTGCCACCAGCAGGCGGGACGGTTCCTACGAGCAGTACGTC. Its translation: CATSRRDGSYEQYV. The chain recombines TRBV15 with TRBJ2-7, with D possibly matching TRBD2 (6 bases). V was shortened by 3 bases and J by 1 base, with 10 bases between the two germline ends. The CDR3 length is 14 residues. CDR1 is LNHNV, CDR2 YYDKDF, per germline (reference sequence).

The CDR3 bases are TGTGCCAGCTCGGAAGCGGGAGCCTTCTATGGCTACACCTTC. Translated: CASSEAGAFYGYTF. The V gene is TRBV7-2, the J gene TRBJ1-2; D ambiguous. Germline V gives CDR1 SGHTA, CDR2 FQGNSA. V lost 8 bases and J 4 bases, leaving 17 bases between the germline ends. The CDR3 loop spans 14 amino acids.

The chain joins TRBV6-5 to TRBJ1-2; 12 bases agree with TRBD1. The length of the CDR3 is 15 residues. Germline loops: CDR1 MNHEY, CDR2 SVGAGI. Trimming removed 2 bases from V and 7 bases from J; junction bases left unmatched: 5. The CDR3 nucleotides are TGTGCCAGCAGTTACGGGACAGGGGGCGTTGGTGGCTACACCTTC. Translated: CASSYGTGGVGGYTF.

This sequence joins TRBV6-5 and TRBJ2-7; D remains ambiguous. The V gene lost 8 bases and the J gene lost 5 bases, with 16 bases spanning the gap. Germline CDR1 and CDR2: MNHEY and SVGAGI. This CDR3 has 13 residues. CDR3 nucleotides: TGTGCCAGCCACCGACTTGAGTCCGACGAGCAGTACGTC. It yields the protein CASHRLESDEQYV.

V and J are TRBV10-2 and TRBJ1-3; no clear D. The length of the CDR3 is 16 residues. V was cut by 8 bases and J by 0 bases, with 17 bases left in between. Germline V gives CDR1 WSHSY, CDR2 SAAADI. As DNA, the CDR3 is TGCGCCAGCTCCGACCGCCGCGGATCCTCTGGAAACACCATATATTTT. Residues: CASSDRRGSSGNTIYF.

The chain uses TRBV6-5 and TRBJ1-2; TRBD1 is a possible D gene (5 bases). The CDR3 contains 13 residues. V lost 7 bases, J lost 6 bases, and 15 bases lay in between. Germline CDR1 reads MNHEY; CDR2 reads SVGAGI. The CDR3 protein is CASNRQSKNGYTF. In DNA, the CDR3 is TGTGCCAGCAATAGACAGTCAAAGAATGGCTACACCTTC.

The rearrangement uses TRBV5-6 and TRBJ1-1; no clear D gene. The germline V and J ends were trimmed by 0 bases and 11 bases, with 14 bases remaining between them. Germline CDR1 reads SGHDT; CDR2 reads YYEEEE. CDR3 length equals 13 residues. The chain's CDR3 is CASSLGGGWMAFF. Written as DNA, the CDR3 is TGTGCCAGCAGCTTGGGTGGCGGGTGGATGGCTTTCTTT.

The chain has TRBV2 and TRBJ1-5; 8 nucleotides align to TRBD1. V lost 7 bases to trimming and J lost 6 bases; unmatched junction nucleotides: 11. This CDR3 spans 15 amino acids. Germline V gene lookup returns CDR1 SNHLY and CDR2 FYNNEI. The CDR3 DNA reads as TGTGCCAGCAACCTAGGCAGGGGGCGAGGTCAGCCCCAGCATTTT. Its translation: CASNLGRGRGQPQHF.